The sequence of this T cell receptor beta chain was determined in a study of T cell responses to AZD1222 COVID-19 vaccine. Findings and limits, study-wide: The donor group comprised mostly white British people and more females; the analysis possibly underestimated clonal diversity. Elevations in Spike-specific TCR breadth and depth followed administration of two AZD1222 doses.

Of note for this clone: Its antigen is unidentified.

The assay was immunoSEQ multiplex PCR, and TCRdb's table has in-frame clones only and misses some. The sample comprises tens of thousands of clones, around 86% of which are singletons, and under 30% rests with the top ten. This TCR derives from an adult in good health. The starting material was peripheral blood, obtained on day 0 of AZD1222 vaccination.

The DNA for the CDR3 is TGTGCCAGCAGCTTCTACGACAGTACCAATCAGCCCCAGCATTTT. Translating gives CASSFYDSTNQPQHF. The rearrangement joins TRBV7-2 to TRBJ1-5; D possibly corresponds to TRBD1 (5 bases). The CDR3 loop spans 15 amino acids. V was pared by 3 bases and J by 3 bases, with 12 bases between. The germline V gene has CDR1 SGHTA and CDR2 FQGNSA.